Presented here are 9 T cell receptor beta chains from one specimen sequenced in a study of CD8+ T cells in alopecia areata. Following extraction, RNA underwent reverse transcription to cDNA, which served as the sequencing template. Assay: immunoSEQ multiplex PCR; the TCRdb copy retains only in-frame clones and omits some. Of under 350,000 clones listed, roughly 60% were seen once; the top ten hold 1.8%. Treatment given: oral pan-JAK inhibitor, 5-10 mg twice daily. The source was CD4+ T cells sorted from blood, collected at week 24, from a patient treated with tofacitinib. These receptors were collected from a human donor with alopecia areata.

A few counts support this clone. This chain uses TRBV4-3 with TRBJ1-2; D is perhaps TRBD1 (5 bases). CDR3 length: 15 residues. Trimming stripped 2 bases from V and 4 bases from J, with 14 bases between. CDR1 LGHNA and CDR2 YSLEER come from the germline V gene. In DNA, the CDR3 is TGCGCCAGCAGCCAACAGGGTTTAAGTTCCTATGGCTACACCTTC. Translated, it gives CASSQQGLSSYGYTF.

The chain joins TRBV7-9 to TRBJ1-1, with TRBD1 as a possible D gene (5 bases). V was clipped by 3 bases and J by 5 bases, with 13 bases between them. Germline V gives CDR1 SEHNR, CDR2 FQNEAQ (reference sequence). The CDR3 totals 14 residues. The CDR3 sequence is CASSFTSGNTEAFF. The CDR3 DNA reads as TGTGCCAGCAGCTTCACTTCAGGGAATACTGAAGCTTTCTTT.

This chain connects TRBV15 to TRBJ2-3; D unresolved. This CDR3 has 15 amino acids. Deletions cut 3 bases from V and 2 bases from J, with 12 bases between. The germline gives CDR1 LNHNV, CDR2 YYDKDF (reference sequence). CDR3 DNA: TGTGCCACCAGCAGCCGAAGGGCACTCACAGATACGCAGTATTTT. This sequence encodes CATSSRRALTDTQYF.

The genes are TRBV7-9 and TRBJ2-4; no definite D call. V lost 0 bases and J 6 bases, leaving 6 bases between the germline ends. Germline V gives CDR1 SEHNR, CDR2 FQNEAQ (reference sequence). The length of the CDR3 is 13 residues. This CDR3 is CASSLAGSNIQYF. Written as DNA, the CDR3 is TGTGCCAGCAGCTTAGCGGGGTCAAACATTCAGTACTTC.

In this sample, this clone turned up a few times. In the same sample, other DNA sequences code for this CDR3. The CDR3 loop is CSVSSGGTEAFF. The CDR3 nucleotides are TGCAGCGTCAGCTCAGGGGGCACTGAAGCTTTCTTT. V and J are TRBV29-1 and TRBJ1-1; TRBD1 aligns across 7 bases. Germline assignment: CDR1 SQVTM and CDR2 ANQGSEA. This CDR3 region has 12 residues. J lost 4 bases, V lost 6 bases, and 5 bases had no gene match.

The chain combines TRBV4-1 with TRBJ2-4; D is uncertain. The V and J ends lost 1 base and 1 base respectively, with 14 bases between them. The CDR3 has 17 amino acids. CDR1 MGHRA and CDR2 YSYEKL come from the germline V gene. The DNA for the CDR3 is TGCGCCAGCAGCCAAGGGGTTACCAGTGGGGCCAAAAACATTCAGTACTTC. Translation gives CASSQGVTSGAKNIQYF.

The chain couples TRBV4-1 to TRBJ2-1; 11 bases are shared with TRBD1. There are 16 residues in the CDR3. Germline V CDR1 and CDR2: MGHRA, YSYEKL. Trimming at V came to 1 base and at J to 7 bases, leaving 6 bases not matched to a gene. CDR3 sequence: CASSQGNGQGANEQFF. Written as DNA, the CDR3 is TGCGCCAGCAGCCAAGGTAACGGACAGGGGGCAAATGAGCAGTTCTTC.

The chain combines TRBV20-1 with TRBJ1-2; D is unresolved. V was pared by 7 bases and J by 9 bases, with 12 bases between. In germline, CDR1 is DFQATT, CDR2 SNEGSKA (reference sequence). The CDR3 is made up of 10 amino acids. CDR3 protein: CSVSRDSYTF. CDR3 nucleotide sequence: TGCAGTGTAAGCAGAGATAGCTACACCTTC.

The CDR3 coding sequence is TGCAGCGCTGCTGGACGGAACACTGAAGCTTTCTTT. It encodes CSAAGRNTEAFF. The chain employs TRBV29-1 and TRBJ1-1; D gene unclear. Between the trimmed V and J ends, which lost 7 bases and 1 base, there was a span of 10 bases. The CDR3 consists of 12 residues. Germline loops: CDR1 SQVTM, CDR2 ANQGSEA.